In its sample, the clone carrying this T cell receptor (beta chain) was seen many times. What it recognizes is unknown. Combining iRepertoire HTBI primers with Arm-PCR of CDR3 regions, the authors built TCR beta libraries. TCRdb analysed the multiplex PCR reads with MiXCR anew, one entry per CDR3 protein. The sample yields about 520,000 distinct CDR3 sequences, 12% seen once. The data originate from a study of regulatory T cells in long-lasting Graves disease. Points from the study as a whole: Under persistent disease, TRBV28, TRBJ1-2 and TRBJ2-5 were used preferentially. The study found lower TCR diversity in persistent Graves' patients than in newly diagnosed ones.

Time point specified: newly diagnosed GD, antithyroid drugs for less than 3 months. Making the TCR library involved RNA that had been extracted from PBMCs. This CDR3 comprises 16 residues. V trimming: 6 bases; J trimming: 9 bases; junction bases outside the gene matches: 15. Per germline, CDR1 MDHEN and CDR2 SYDVKM. These data also featured in a second study, about T cells in Graves' hyperthyroidism and ophthalmopathy. This second study notes: Researchers ran a first-round RT-PCR on the TCR CDR3 using the HTBI primer set.

The receptor was derived from a woman in her thirties with Graves disease. This specimen was peripheral blood mononuclear cells (PBMCs), taken at new diagnosis, from a patient treated with antithyroid drugs. The chain carries TRBV28 and TRBJ2-1, with 9 bases aligning to TRBD2. The CDR3 coding sequence is TGTGCCAGCAGCCCTTTGGTGGCGGGAGGGCCAGGTGAGCAGTTCTTC. This translates into CASSPLVAGGPGEQFF.